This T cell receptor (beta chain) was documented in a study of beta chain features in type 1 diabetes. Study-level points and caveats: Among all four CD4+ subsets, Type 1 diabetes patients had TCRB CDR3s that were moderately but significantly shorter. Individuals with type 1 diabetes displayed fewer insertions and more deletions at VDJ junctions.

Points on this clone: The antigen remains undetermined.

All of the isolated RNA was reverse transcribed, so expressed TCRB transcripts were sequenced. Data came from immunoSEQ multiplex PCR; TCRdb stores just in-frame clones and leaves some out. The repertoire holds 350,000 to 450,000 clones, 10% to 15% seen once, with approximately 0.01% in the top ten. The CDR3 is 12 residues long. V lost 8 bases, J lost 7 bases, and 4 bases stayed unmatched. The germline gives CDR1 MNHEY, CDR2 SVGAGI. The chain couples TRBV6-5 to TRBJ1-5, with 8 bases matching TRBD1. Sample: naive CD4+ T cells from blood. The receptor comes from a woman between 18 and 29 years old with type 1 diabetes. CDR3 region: CASQTGAQPQHF. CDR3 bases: TGTGCCAGCCAGACAGGGGCACAGCCCCAGCATTTT.